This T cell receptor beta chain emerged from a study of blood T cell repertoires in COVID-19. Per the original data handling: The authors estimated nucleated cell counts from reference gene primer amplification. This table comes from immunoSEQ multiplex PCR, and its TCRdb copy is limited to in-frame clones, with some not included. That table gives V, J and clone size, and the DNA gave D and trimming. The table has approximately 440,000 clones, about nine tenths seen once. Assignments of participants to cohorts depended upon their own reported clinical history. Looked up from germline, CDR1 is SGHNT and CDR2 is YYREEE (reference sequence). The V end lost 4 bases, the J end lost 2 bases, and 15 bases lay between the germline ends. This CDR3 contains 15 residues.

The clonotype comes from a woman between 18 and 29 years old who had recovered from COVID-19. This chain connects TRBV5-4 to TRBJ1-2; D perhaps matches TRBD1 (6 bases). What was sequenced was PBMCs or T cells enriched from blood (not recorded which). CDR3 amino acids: CASSPRLTGNYGYTF. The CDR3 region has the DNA TGTGCCAGCAGCCCCCGTTTGACAGGCAACTATGGCTACACCTTC. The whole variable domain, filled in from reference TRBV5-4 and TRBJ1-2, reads ETGVTQSPTHLIKTRGQQVTLRCSSQSGHNTVSWYQQALGQGPQFIFQYYREEENGRGNFPPRFSGLQFPNYSSELNVNALELDDSALYLCASSPRLTGNYGYTFGSGTRLTVV.